A single sample is the source of the 5 T cell receptor beta chains below, sequenced in a study of breast tumors, draining lymph nodes, adjacent tissues. TCRdb ran MiXCR on the multiplex PCR reads and lists one entry per CDR3 protein. The table lists about 21,000 distinct CDR3 sequences, roughly 58% of them singletons. Sequencing was performed on breast tumor tissue. The receptors were sampled from a female donor with breast cancer. Some clones in this sample may be carry-over from other donors' samples.

This chain uses TRBV6-6 with TRBJ1-2; 12 nucleotides match TRBD1. The J segment lost 8 bases and the V segment lost 5 bases, leaving 9 bases of the junction unmatched. The CDR3 is made up of 15 amino acids. CDR1 and CDR2 from the germline V gene are MNHNY and SVGAGI (reference sequence). The CDR3 loop reads CASSQPGQGAEGYTF. The CDR3 DNA sequence: TGTGCCAGCAGTCAACCGGGACAGGGGGCGGAAGGCTACACCTTC.

This clonotype came up many times. The V gene is TRBV5-1, the J gene TRBJ2-3; D is undetermined. The CDR3 has 15 residues. The germline gives CDR1 SGHRS, CDR2 YFSETQ. Trimming left V 0 bases short and J 6 bases short, with 14 bases between. The CDR3 loop is CASSLEDPPRDTQYF. For the CDR3, the DNA is TGCGCCAGCAGCTTGGAGGACCCTCCACGGGATACGCAGTATTTT.

The chain recombines TRBV5-6 with TRBJ2-7; the D is unclear. Germline V CDR1 and CDR2: SGHDT, YYEEEE. Between the trimmed V and J ends, which lost 3 bases and 6 bases, there was a span of 10 bases. The CDR3 covers 12 residues. This chain's CDR3 is CASSSKAAEQYF. The CDR3 bases are TGTGCCAGCAGCTCAAAGGCGGCCGAGCAGTACTTC.

This chain uses TRBV7-8 with TRBJ2-7, with 9 nucleotides matching TRBD1. This CDR3 is built from 17 residues. The V and J ends lost 0 bases and 2 bases, in that order; junction bases with no gene match: 8. The germline V gene has CDR1 SGHVS and CDR2 FQNEAQ. DNA for the CDR3: TGTGCCAGCAGCTTAGCGTTCCCACAGGGGGCTACCTACGAGCAGTACTTC. Protein sequence: CASSLAFPQGATYEQYF.

This clonotype showed up many times. The chain recombines TRBV28 with TRBJ1-2, with TRBD1 matching 10 bases. The length of the CDR3 is 14 residues. The germline CDR1 and CDR2 sequences are MDHEN and SYDVKM. V shed 6 bases and J 8 bases; nucleotides not matched to a gene: 9. CDR3 in amino acids: CASSPDRGLGGYTF. The CDR3 DNA sequence: TGTGCCAGCAGCCCAGACAGGGGGCTGGGGGGCTACACCTTC.